Each of the 21 T cell receptor beta chains below was sequenced from the same sample in a study of blood T cells in healthy people across ages. Using a J-beta primer mix together with a sample-barcoded 5' primer, a second PCR was run for roughly 7 to 11 cycles. MiXCR, run by TCRdb on the 5' RACE reads, gives a single entry per CDR3 protein. The sample lists some 800,000 distinct CDR3 sequences, approximately 25% seen once, with under 4.5% in the top ten. These data also featured in a second study, about T cells of mothers and their children.

The sample was blood. The receptor source for this set is a boy younger than 18 in good health.

The rearrangement uses TRBV14 and TRBJ1-1; unclear D gene. Germline V gene sequence: CDR1 SGHDN, CDR2 FVKESK. V was shortened by 1 base and J by 2 bases, with 8 bases between the two germline ends. The CDR3 contains 14 residues. The CDR3 DNA follows: TGTGCCAGCAGCCAAGGGCGGTTTAACACTGAAGCTTTCTTT. Amino acid sequence: CASSQGRFNTEAFF.

V and J are TRBV3-1 and TRBJ2-1, with D possibly being TRBD2 (5 bases). V lost 2 bases and J lost 9, with 8 bases in between. CDR3 length: 12 residues. In germline, CDR1 is LGHDT, CDR2 YNNKEL (reference sequence). CDR3 bases: TGTGCCAGCAGCCAACTAGCCGGTGAGCAGTTCTTC. Residues: CASSQLAGEQFF.

This clonotype has more than one count but fewer than ten. The genes are TRBV15 and TRBJ1-4; 7 bases are shared with TRBD1. The V and J ends lost 5 bases and 5 bases, in that order; junction bases with no gene match: 5. Germline V lookup: CDR1 LNHNV, CDR2 YYDKDF (reference sequence). This CDR3 spans 14 amino acids. CDR3 region: CATSRDRKNEKLFF. The CDR3 region has the DNA TGTGCCACCAGCCGGGACAGAAAGAATGAAAAACTGTTTTTT.

The J gene is TRBJ2-7, the V gene TRBV28; D perhaps matches TRBD1 (6 bases). The CDR3 has 16 amino acids. Trimming stripped 6 bases from V and 2 bases from J, with 20 bases between. Germline V gene data show CDR1 as MDHEN and CDR2 as SYDVKM. The CDR3 region has the DNA TGTGCCAGCAGCCGGCTGGGCCCAGGGGTACCCTACGAGCAGTACTTC. Protein product: CASSRLGPGVPYEQYF.

This clonotype was detected a few times. The chain combines TRBV9 with TRBJ1-1; D uncertain. This CDR3 contains 14 residues. Looked up from germline, CDR1 is SGDLS and CDR2 is YYNGEE. The ends were cut back, 4 bases at V and 1 base at J, with 11 bases in the middle. The CDR3 coding sequence is TGTGCCAGCAGCCCCCCGATCAGGAACACTGAAGCTTTCTTT. It translates to CASSPPIRNTEAFF.

The sample holds a few counts of this clonotype. V is TRBV7-9 and J is TRBJ1-4; the match to TRBD1 covers 8 bases. Germline CDR1 and CDR2: SEHNR and FQNEAQ (reference sequence). The CDR3 consists of 16 residues. Trimming took 2 bases from V and 7 from J; bases not matched to a gene: 9. CDR3 nucleotides: TGTGCCAGCAGCTTAACCGTAGGACAGGGTATTGAAAAACTGTTTTTT. It codes for CASSLTVGQGIEKLFF.

The chain carries TRBV25-1 and TRBJ2-3, with 9 nucleotides matching TRBD2. Germline-derived CDR1 and CDR2 are MGHDK and SYGVNS. The CDR3 loop spans 17 amino acids. Trimming took 6 bases from V and 0 from J; bases not matched to a gene: 10. CDR3 amino acids: CASSARPSGKSTDTQYF. For the CDR3, the DNA is TGTGCCAGCAGCGCCCGCCCTAGCGGGAAAAGCACAGATACGCAGTATTTT.

This clonotype was found a few times. V is TRBV28 and J is TRBJ1-1; the D gene is possibly TRBD1 (5 bases). The CDR3 covers 12 residues. The V and J ends lost 11 bases and 5 bases respectively, with 15 bases between them. Germline-derived CDR1 and CDR2 are MDHEN and SYDVKM. CDR3 DNA sequence: TGTGCCCACGCGGGGGTGAGGACTGAAGCTTTCTTT. Amino acids: CAHAGVRTEAFF.

This chain links TRBV20-1 with TRBJ2-3, with 8 bases that match TRBD2. The CDR3 consists of 12 residues. The germline gives CDR1 DFQATT, CDR2 SNEGSKA (reference sequence). The CDR3 DNA reads as TGCAGCGGGACTAGTGGAACAGATACGCAGTATTTT. This sequence encodes CSGTSGTDTQYF.

V and J are TRBV18 and TRBJ2-3, with TRBD2 matching 7 bases. The CDR3 is made up of 15 amino acids. V trimming: 1 base; J trimming: 1 base; junction bases outside the gene matches: 2. CDR1 KGHSH and CDR2 LQKENI come from the germline V gene. The CDR3 sequence is CASSPQRGGTDTQYF. CDR3 DNA: TGTGCCAGCTCACCACAGCGGGGAGGCACAGATACGCAGTATTTT.

The CDR3 sequence is CSVQETEAFF. The CDR3 DNA is TGCAGCGTTCAGGAGACTGAAGCTTTCTTT. The V and J genes are TRBV29-1 and TRBJ1-1; unclear D gene. The germline V gene encodes CDR1 SQVTM and CDR2 ANQGSEA. V lost 5 bases to trimming and J lost 5 bases, with 6 bases between them. The CDR3 covers 10 residues. Full variable domain (rest looked up from reference TRBV29-1 and TRBJ1-1): SAVISQKPSRDICQRGTSLTIQCQVDSQVTMMFWYRQQPGQSLTLIATANQGSEATYESGFVIDKFPISRPNLTFSTLTVSNMSPEDSSIYLCSVQETEAFFGQGTRLTVV.

This clonotype was counted only a few times. The rearrangement uses TRBV18 and TRBJ1-4; 8 nucleotides agree with TRBD1. This CDR3 has 16 amino acids. Trimming at V came to 4 bases and at J to 2 bases, leaving 6 bases not matched to a gene. Germline V gene data show CDR1 as KGHSH and CDR2 as LQKENI. This chain's CDR3 is CASSLVRQGTNEKLFF. The CDR3 DNA sequence: TGTGCCAGCTCACTCGTGCGACAGGGGACTAATGAAAAACTGTTTTTT. Filled out from reference TRBV18 and TRBJ1-4, the complete variable domain reads NAGVMQNPRHLVRRRGQEARLRCSPMKGHSHVYWYRQLPEEGLKFMVYLQKENIIDESGMPKERFSAEFPKEGPSILRIQQVVRGDSAAYFCASSLVRQGTNEKLFFGSGTQLSVL.

CDR3 in amino acids: CASSLGQGVTNEKLFF. CDR3 in DNA: TGTGCCAGCAGTTTAGGACAGGGCGTAACTAATGAAAAACTGTTTTTT. The chain combines TRBV12-3 or TRBV12-4 with TRBJ1-4, with 7 bases that match TRBD1. V shed 1 base, J shed 1 base, and the junction held 3 bases outside the gene matches. The length of the CDR3 is 16 residues.

This clonotype came up a few times. CDR3 DNA: TGTGCCAGCAGCCAAGATCGCACCGGACGAGAATCGGTACACACCTTC. Translating gives CASSQDRTGRESVHTF. The chain couples TRBV3-1 to TRBJ1-2, with no clear D. Germline CDR1 reads LGHDT; CDR2 reads YNNKEL (reference sequence). The CDR3 spans 16 residues. Trimming stripped 0 bases from V and 12 bases from J, with 23 bases between. The whole variable domain, filled in from reference TRBV3-1 and TRBJ1-2, reads DTAVSQTPKYLVTQMGNDKSIKCEQNLGHDTMYWYKQDSKKFLKIMFSYNNKELIINETVPNRFSPKSPDKAHLNLHINSLELGDSAVYFCASSQDRTGRESVHTFGSGTRLTVV.

This rearrangement joins TRBV5-1 to TRBJ2-7; 11 positions match TRBD2. Germline CDR1 reads SGHRS; CDR2 reads YFSETQ. This CDR3 comprises 15 residues. V lost 4 bases and J lost 2; bases outside the gene matches: 5. CDR3 DNA: TGCGCCAGCAGCACGGGACTAGCGGCCCCCTACGAGCAGTACTTC. Translating gives CASSTGLAAPYEQYF.

The V gene is TRBV27, the J gene TRBJ2-5; unclear D gene. CDR1 MNHEY and CDR2 SMNVEV come from the germline V gene (reference sequence). The CDR3 contains 13 residues. The V end was cut by 8 bases, the J end by 7 bases, with 17 bases between. Written as DNA, the CDR3 is TGTGCCAGCGGTGCGGTGGGTCAGACGACCCAGTACTTC. Translation gives CASGAVGQTTQYF.

This sequence joins TRBV29-1 and TRBJ2-2; D not certain. The CDR3 has 12 residues. The ends were cut back, 4 bases at V and 4 bases at J, with 7 bases in the middle. Germline CDR1 SQVTM, CDR2 ANQGSEA. The CDR3 sequence: CSVGRFTGELFF. Written as DNA, the CDR3 is TGCAGCGTTGGTAGATTCACCGGGGAGCTGTTTTTT.

This clonotype was found a few times. V usage is TRBV6-2 or TRBV6-3 and J usage is TRBJ2-5, with D hard to call. The CDR3 runs 14 residues. Looked up from germline, CDR1 is MNHEY and CDR2 is SVGEGT. V lost 5 bases to trimming and J lost 7 bases, with 17 bases between them. CDR3 loop: CASSADGPLGTQYF. CDR3 nucleotides: TGTGCCAGCAGTGCCGACGGGCCCTTGGGGACCCAGTACTTC.

This clonotype was seen many times. The V and J genes are TRBV3-1 and TRBJ2-5; 8 nucleotides line up with TRBD1. Gene TRBJ2-7 matches the end of the DNA better, so the J call may be wrong. Germline loops: CDR1 LGHDT, CDR2 YNNKEL (reference sequence). The CDR3 covers 13 residues. The CDR3 reads CASSPRGLYEQYF. The CDR3 DNA reads TGTGCCAGCAGCCCCAGGGGGCTGTACGAGCAGTACTTC.

The genes are TRBV12-3 or TRBV12-4 and TRBJ1-2; no reliable D call. Between the trimmed V and J ends, which lost 5 bases and 2 bases, there was a span of 15 bases. This CDR3 region has 15 residues. The CDR3 nucleotides read TGTGCCAGCAGTGCTTTCCCGACCGAAAACTATGGCTACACCTTC. It codes for CASSAFPTENYGYTF.

The V gene is TRBV28, the J gene TRBJ1-1; D may be TRBD1 (6 bases). Trimming shortened V by 2 bases and J by 6 bases, and 13 bases separated the two germline ends. Germline V gives CDR1 MDHEN, CDR2 SYDVKM. CDR3 length: 14 residues. DNA of the CDR3: TGTGCCAGCAGTTTAGGCGGAGGGGGGCCTGAAGCTTTCTTT. This sequence encodes CASSLGGGGPEAFF. The entire variable domain, with the rest obtained from reference TRBV28 and TRBJ1-1, is as follows: DVKVTQSSRYLVKRTGEKVFLECVQDMDHENMFWYRQDPGLGLRLIYFSYDVKMKEKGDIPEGYSVSREKKERFSLILESASTNQTSMYLCASSLGGGGPEAFFGQGTRLTVV.